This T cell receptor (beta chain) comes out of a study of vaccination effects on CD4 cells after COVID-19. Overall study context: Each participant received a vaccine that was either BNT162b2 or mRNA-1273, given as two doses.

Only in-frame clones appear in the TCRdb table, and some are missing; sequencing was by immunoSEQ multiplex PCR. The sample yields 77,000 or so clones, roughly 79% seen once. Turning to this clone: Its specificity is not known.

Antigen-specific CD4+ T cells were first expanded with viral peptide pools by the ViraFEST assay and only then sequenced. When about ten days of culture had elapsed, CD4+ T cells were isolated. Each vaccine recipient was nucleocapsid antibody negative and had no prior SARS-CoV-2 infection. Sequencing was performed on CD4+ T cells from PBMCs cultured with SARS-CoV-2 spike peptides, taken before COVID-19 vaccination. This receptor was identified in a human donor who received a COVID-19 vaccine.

For the CDR3, the DNA is TGTGCCAGCAGTACCCCCCGGGACTACTACAATGAGCAGTTCTTC. As protein: CASSTPRDYYNEQFF. The chain joins TRBV6-6 to TRBJ2-1, with 7 nucleotides matching TRBD2. Germline V gene data show CDR1 as MNHNY and CDR2 as SVGAGI (reference sequence). V shed 5 bases and J 3 bases; nucleotides not matched to a gene: 7. The CDR3 consists of 15 residues.